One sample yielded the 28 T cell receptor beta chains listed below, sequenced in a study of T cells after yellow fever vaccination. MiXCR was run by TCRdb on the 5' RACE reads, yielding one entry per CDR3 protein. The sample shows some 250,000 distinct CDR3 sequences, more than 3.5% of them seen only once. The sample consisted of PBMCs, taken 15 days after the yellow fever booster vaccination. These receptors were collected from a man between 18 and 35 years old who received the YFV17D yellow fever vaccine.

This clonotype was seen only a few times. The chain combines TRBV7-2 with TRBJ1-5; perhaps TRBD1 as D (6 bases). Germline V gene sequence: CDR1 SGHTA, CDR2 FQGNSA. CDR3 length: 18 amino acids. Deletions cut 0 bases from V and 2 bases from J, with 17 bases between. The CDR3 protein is CASSLAFQGRVGNQPQHF. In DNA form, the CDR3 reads TGTGCCAGCAGCTTAGCATTCCAGGGGAGGGTGGGCAATCAGCCCCAGCATTTT.

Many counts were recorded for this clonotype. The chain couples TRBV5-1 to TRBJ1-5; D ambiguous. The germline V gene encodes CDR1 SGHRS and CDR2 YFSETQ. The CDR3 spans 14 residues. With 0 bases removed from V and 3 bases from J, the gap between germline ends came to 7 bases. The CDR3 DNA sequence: TGCGCCAGCAGCTTGGGCAGCTCCAATCAGCCCCAGCATTTT. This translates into CASSLGSSNQPQHF.

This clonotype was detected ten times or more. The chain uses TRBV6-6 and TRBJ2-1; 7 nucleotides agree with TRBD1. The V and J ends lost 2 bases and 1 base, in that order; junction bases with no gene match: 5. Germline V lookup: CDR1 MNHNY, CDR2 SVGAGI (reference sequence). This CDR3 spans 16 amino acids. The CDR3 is CASSYGFRGSYNEQFF. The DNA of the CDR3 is TGTGCCAGCAGTTACGGTTTCAGGGGGTCCTACAATGAGCAGTTCTTC.

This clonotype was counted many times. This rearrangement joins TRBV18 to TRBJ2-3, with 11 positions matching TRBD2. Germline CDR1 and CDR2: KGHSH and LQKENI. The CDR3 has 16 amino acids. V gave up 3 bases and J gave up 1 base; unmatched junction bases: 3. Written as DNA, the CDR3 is TGTGCCAGCTCACCTTTAGCGGGGGGGCGCACAGATACGCAGTATTTT. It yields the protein CASSPLAGGRTDTQYF.

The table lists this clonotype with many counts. This CDR3 reads CAILGPTNTGELFF. DNA for the CDR3: TGTGCCATCCTCGGGCCTACAAACACCGGGGAGCTGTTTTTT. The gene calls are TRBV10-3 and TRBJ2-2, with D unclear. CDR1 ENHRY and CDR2 SYGVKD come from the germline V gene. The length of the CDR3 is 14 residues. V lost 8 bases and J 2 bases, leaving 12 bases between the germline ends.

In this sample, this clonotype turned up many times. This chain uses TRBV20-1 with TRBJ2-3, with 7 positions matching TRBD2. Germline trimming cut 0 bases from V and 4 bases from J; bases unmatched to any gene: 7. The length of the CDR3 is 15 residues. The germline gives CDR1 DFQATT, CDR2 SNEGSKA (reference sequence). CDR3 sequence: CSAREPRLASDTQYF. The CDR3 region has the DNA TGCAGTGCTAGAGAACCGAGACTAGCTTCAGATACGCAGTATTTT.

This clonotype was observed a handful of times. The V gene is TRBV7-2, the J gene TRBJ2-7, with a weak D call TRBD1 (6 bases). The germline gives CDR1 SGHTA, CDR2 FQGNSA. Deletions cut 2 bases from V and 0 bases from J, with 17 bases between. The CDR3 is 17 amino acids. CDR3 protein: CASSLSQTRGGSYEQYV. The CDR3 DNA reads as TGTGCCAGCAGCTTATCCCAGACCAGGGGTGGCTCCTACGAGCAGTACGTC.

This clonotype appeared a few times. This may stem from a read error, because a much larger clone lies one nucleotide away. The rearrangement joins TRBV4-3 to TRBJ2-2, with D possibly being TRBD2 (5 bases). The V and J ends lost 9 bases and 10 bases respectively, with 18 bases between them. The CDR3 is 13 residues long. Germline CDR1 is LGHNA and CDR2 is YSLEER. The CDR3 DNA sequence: TGCGCCAGGGCTCGGGGTGGGTCCGTGGAGCTGTTTTTT. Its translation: CARARGGSVELFF.

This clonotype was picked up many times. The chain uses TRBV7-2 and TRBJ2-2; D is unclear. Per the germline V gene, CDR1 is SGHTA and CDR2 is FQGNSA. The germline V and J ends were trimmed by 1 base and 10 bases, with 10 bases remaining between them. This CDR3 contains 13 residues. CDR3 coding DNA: TGTGCCAGCAGCTTAGGGTCCTGGGCGGAGCTGTTTTTT. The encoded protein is CASSLGSWAELFF.

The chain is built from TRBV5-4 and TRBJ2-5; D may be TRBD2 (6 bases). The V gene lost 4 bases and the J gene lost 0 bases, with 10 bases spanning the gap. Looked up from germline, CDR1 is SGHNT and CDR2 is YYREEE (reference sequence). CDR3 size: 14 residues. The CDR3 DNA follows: TGTGCCAGCAGCCCGGAGGGGTACCAAGAGACCCAGTACTTC. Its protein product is CASSPEGYQETQYF.

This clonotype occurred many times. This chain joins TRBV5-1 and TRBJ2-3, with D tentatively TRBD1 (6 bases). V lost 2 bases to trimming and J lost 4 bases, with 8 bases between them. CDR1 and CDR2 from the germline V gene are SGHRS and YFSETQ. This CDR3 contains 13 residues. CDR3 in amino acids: CASSFRTADTQYF. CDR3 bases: TGCGCCAGCAGCTTCCGGACAGCAGATACGCAGTATTTT. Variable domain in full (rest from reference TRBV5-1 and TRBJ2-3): KAGVTQTPRYLIKTRGQQVTLSCSPISGHRSVSWYQQTPGQGLQFLFEYFSETQRNKGNFPGRFSGRQFSNSRSEMNVSTLELGDSALYLCASSFRTADTQYFGPGTRLTVL.

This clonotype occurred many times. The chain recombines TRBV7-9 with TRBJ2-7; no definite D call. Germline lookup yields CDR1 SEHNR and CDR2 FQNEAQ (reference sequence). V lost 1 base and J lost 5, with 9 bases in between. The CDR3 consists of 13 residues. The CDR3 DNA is TGTGCCAGCAGCTTAGAGGTGTTAAACGAGCAGTACTTC. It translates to CASSLEVLNEQYF.

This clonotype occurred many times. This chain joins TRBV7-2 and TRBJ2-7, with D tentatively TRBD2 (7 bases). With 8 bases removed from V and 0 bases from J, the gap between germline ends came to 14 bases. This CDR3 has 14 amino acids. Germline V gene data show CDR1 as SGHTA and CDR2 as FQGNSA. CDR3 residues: CASAAGASSYEQYF. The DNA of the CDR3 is TGTGCCAGCGCCGCGGGGGCAAGCTCCTACGAGCAGTACTTC.

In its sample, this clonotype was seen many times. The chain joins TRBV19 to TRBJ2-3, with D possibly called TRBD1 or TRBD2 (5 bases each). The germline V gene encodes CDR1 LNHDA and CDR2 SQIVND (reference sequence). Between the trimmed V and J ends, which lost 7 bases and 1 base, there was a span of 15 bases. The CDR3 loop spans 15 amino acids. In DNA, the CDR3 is TGTGCCAGTATCCGGGACCCAAGGGGCACAGATACGCAGTATTTT. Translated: CASIRDPRGTDTQYF.

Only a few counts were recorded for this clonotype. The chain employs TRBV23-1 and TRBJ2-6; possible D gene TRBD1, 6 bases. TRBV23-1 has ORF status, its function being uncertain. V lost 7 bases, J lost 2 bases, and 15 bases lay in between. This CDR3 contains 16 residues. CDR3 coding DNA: TGCGCCAGCACTATCAGGGGCTATGCTGGGGCCAACGTCCTGACTTTC. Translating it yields CASTIRGYAGANVLTF.

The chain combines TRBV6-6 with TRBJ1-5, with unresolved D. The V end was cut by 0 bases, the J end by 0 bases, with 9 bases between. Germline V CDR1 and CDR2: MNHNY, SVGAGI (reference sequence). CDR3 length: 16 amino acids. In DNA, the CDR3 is TGTGCCAGCAGTTACTCGATAGGTAATAGCAATCAGCCCCAGCATTTT. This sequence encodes CASSYSIGNSNQPQHF.

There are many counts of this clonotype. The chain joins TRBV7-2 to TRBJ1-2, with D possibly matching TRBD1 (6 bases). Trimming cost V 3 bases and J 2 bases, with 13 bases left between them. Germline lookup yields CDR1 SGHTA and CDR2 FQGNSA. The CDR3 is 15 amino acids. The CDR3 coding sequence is TGTGCCAGCAGCTTCGACAGGAGCCCCAACTATGGCTACACCTTC. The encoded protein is CASSFDRSPNYGYTF.

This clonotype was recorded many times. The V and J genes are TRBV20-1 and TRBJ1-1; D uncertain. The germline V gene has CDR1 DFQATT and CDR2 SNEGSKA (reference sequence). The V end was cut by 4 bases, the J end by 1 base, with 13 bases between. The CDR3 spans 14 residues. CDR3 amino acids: CSAIPQVKNTEAFF. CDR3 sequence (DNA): TGCAGTGCTATCCCCCAGGTAAAGAACACTGAAGCTTTCTTT.

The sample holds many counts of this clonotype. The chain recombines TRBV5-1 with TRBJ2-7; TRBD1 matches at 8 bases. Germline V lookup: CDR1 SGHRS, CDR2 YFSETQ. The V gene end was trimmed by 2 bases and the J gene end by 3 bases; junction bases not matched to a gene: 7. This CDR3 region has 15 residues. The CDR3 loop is CASSLNTGGIYEQYF. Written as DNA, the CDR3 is TGCGCCAGCAGCTTAAACACAGGGGGGATCTACGAGCAGTACTTC.

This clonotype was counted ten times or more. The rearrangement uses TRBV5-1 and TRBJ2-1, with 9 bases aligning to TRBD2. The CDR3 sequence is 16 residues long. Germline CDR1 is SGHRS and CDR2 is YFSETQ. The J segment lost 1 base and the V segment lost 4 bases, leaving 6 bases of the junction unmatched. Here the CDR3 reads CASSPPSGDSYNEQFF. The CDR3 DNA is TGCGCCAGCAGCCCGCCTAGCGGGGATTCCTACAATGAGCAGTTCTTC.

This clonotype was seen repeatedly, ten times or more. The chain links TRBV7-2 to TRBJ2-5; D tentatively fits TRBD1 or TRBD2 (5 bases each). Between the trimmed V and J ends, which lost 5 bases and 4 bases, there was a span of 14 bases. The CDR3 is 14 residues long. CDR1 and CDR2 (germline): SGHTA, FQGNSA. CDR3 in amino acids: CASSPRGATETQYF. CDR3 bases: TGTGCCAGCAGCCCCCGAGGGGCAACAGAGACCCAGTACTTC.

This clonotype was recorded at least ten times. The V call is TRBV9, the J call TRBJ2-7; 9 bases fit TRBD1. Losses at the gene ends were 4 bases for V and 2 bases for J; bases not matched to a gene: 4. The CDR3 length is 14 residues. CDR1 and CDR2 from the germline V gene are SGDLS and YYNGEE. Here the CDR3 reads CASSIGTGTYEQYF. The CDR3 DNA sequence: TGTGCCAGCAGCATCGGGACAGGGACCTACGAGCAGTACTTC. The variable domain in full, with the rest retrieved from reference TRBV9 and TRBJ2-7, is DSGVTQTPKHLITATGQRVTLRCSPRSGDLSVYWYQQSLDQGLQFLIQYYNGEERAKGNILERFSAQQFPDLHSELNLSSLELGDSALYFCASSIGTGTYEQYFGPGTRLTVT.

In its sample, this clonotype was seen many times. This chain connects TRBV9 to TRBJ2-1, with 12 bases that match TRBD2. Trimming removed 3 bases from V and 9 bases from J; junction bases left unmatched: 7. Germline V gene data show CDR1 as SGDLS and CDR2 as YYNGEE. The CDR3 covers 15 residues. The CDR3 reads CASSETSGGTFEQFF. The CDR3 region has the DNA TGTGCCAGCAGCGAGACTAGCGGGGGCACCTTTGAGCAGTTCTTC.

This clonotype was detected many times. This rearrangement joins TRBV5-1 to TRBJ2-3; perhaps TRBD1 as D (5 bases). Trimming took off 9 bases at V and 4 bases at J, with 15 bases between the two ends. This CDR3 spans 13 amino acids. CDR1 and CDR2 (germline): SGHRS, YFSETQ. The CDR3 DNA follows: TGCGCCACCCGGGCAGGACACCCAGATACGCAGTATTTT. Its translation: CATRAGHPDTQYF.

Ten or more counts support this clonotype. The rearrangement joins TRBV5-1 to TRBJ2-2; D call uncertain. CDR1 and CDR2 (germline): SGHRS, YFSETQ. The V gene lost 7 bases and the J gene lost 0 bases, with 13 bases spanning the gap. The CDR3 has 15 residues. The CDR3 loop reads CASQLFGANTGELFF. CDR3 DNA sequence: TGCGCCAGCCAACTCTTCGGAGCGAACACCGGGGAGCTGTTTTTT.

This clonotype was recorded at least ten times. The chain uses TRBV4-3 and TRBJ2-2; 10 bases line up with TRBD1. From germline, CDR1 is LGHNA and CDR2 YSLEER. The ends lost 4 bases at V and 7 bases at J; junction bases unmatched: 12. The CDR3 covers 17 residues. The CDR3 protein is CASSLRTGGAYGGELFF. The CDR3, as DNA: TGCGCCAGCAGCCTAAGGACAGGGGGGGCTTACGGCGGGGAGCTGTTTTTT.

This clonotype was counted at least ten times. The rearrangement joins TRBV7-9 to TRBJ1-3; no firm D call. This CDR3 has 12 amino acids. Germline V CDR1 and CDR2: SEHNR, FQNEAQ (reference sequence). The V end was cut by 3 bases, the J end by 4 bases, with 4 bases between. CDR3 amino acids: CASSFEGNTIYF. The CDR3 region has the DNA TGTGCCAGCAGCTTTGAAGGAAACACCATATATTTT.

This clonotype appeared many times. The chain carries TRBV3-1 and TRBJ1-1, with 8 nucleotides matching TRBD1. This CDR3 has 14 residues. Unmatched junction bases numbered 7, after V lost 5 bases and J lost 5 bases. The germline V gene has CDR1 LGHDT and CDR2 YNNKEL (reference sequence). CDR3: CASSLTGVETEAFF. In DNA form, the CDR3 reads TGTGCCAGCAGCTTGACAGGGGTTGAAACTGAAGCTTTCTTT.